This entry describes one TCR beta chain. The source of the sample is a study of shared clonotypes between healthy human individuals. Splitting the CD4+ cells yielded a CD45RA+ naive subset and a CD45RA-negative memory subset. Germline trimming cut 3 bases from V and 2 bases from J; bases unmatched to any gene: 4. Germline values: CDR1 SEHNR, CDR2 FQNEAQ (reference sequence). The CDR3 consists of 15 residues. Some clones are missing from TCRdb's copy, which holds only in-frame ones; the method was immunoSEQ multiplex PCR. The sample gives around 2.5 million clones, 90% to 95% of which show up once; 0.36% is in the top ten.

The clonotype was recovered from a man aged 18 to 30 in good health. Some clones in this sample may be carry-over from other donors' samples. Sequencing used naive CD4+ T cells from PBMCs. Stated subset: CD45RA+ positively selected. This sequence joins TRBV7-9 and TRBJ2-1; 7 bases agree with TRBD1. The DNA of the CDR3 is TGTGCCAGCAGCTTCTGGGACAGAGCCTACAATGAGCAGTTCTTC. Its protein product is CASSFWDRAYNEQFF.